A single sample gave rise to the 23 T cell receptor beta chains below, sequenced in a study of tumor and adjacent non-tumor tissue in lung cancer. The template was RNA from unsorted bulk tissue. This non-tumor lung sample came from over 3 cm beyond the tumor edge. The library came from three nested PCR rounds adapted from ARM-PCR protocols. TCRdb processed the multiplex PCR reads anew with MiXCR; each CDR3 protein has one entry. Of 75,000 to 95,000 distinct CDR3 sequences in the sample, roughly 77% were seen once. Sequencing was carried out using distant non-tumor lung tissue. Receptors were obtained from a woman in her fifties or sixties with non-small cell lung cancer.

As to this clonotype: An end of the junction does not agree with germline; a read error may underlie this. The chain couples TRBV5-8 to TRBJ1-1; no firm D call. CDR1 SGHTS and CDR2 YDEGEE come from the germline V gene. The CDR3 runs 11 residues. CDR3 sequence reads: CASSLGRQVFF. The CDR3 bases are TGTGCAAGCAGCCTTGGGAGGCAAGTTTTCTTT.

This clonotype was seen at least ten times. This chain joins TRBV2 and TRBJ2-3, with 9 nucleotides matching TRBD2. The CDR3 is made up of 14 amino acids. V shed 4 bases and J 4 bases; nucleotides not matched to a gene: 3. Looked up from germline, CDR1 is SNHLY and CDR2 is FYNNEI. Here the CDR3 DNA reads TGTGCCAGCAGTGCGAAGCGGGGGGCAGATACGCAGTATTTT. Translated: CASSAKRGADTQYF. Together with reference TRBV2 and TRBJ2-3, the CDR3 gives the full variable domain: EPEVTQTPSHQVTQMGQEVILRCVPISNHLYFYWYRQILGQKVEFLVSFYNNEISEKSEIFDDQFSVERPDGSNFTLKIRSTKLEDSAMYFCASSAKRGADTQYFGPGTRLTVL.

With regard to this clonotype: Compared with germline, one end of the junction differs, possibly owing to a read error. The rearrangement uses TRBV6-1 and TRBJ2-5; D remains unclear. This CDR3 region has 12 residues. Germline loops: CDR1 MNHNS, CDR2 SASEGT. The CDR3 DNA follows: TGTGCCAGCAGTGGTGCCGAAGAGACCCAGCACTTC. It codes for CASSGAEETQHF.

This clonotype was seen a single time. This CDR3 fails to terminate in the conserved phenylalanine or tryptophan, so it likely reflects a read error. Because the CDR3's place on the DNA is in doubt, the DNA is left out and the CDR3 is given as listed by TCRdb. V and J are TRBV29-1 and TRBJ2-2. The CDR3 contains 11 residues when both ends are counted. CDR1 and CDR2 from the germline V gene are SQVTM and ANQGSEA. The CDR3 sequence is CSVDSIGELFL.

Details on this clonotype: At one end the junction does not follow the germline gene, possibly because of a read error. CDR3 sequence reads: CTSSLLAGGYNEQFF. CDR3 coding DNA: TGTACCAGCAGTTTACTAGCGGGCGGGTATAATGAGCAGTTCTTC. V is TRBV6-5 and J is TRBJ2-1, with 9 positions matching TRBD2. CDR1 and CDR2 (germline): MNHEY, SVGAGI. The CDR3 loop spans 15 amino acids.

This clonotype was detected only once. The V call is TRBV12-3 or TRBV12-4, the J call TRBJ2-7; TRBD1 agrees at 7 bases. J gave up 7 bases and V 6 bases, and 24 bases lay outside the gene matches. The CDR3 spans 18 residues. CDR3 bases: TGTGCCAGCAGCCCCCCCAGTGGGACAGTGGGCCGATTCTATGAGCAGTACTTC. It yields the protein CASSPPSGTVGRFYEQYF.

This clonotype was seen a single time. The junction does not match germline at one end; this may be a read error. The chain combines TRBV6-4 with TRBJ2-2; D possibly corresponds to TRBD2 (5 bases). The CDR3 has 14 amino acids. The V gene's germline CDR1 is MRHNA and CDR2 SNTAGT. CDR3 in amino acids: CASNEAENTRKLFF. The CDR3 bases are TGTGCTAGCAATGAAGCGGAGAACACCAGGAAGCTGTTTTTT.

The rearrangement uses TRBV10-1 and TRBJ2-7; D might be TRBD2 (7 bases). Per the germline V gene, CDR1 is WNHNN and CDR2 is SYGVQD (reference sequence). The CDR3 loop spans 16 amino acids. The CDR3 loop reads CTSSDSTGGVGYEQYF. CDR3 nucleotide sequence: TGCACTAGCAGTGATTCGACGGGGGGCGTGGGCTACGAGCAGTACTTC.

As regards this clonotype: Sequence at one end of the junction differs from germline and may be a read error. V usage is TRBV6-2 or TRBV6-3 and J usage is TRBJ2-5, with 7 bases fitting TRBD1. Looked up from germline, CDR1 is MNHEY and CDR2 is SVGEGT. The CDR3 covers 15 residues. The CDR3 region has the DNA TGCGCCAGCAGCCGCTCCGTAGCGCCAGGGGGGACCCAGTACTTC. This sequence encodes CASSRSVAPGGTQYF.

Remarks on this clonotype: This may be a read error: a much more frequent sequence differs by one nucleotide. The chain carries TRBV2 and TRBJ2-7, with a tentative D call TRBD1 (5 bases). Per the germline V gene, CDR1 is SNHLY and CDR2 is FYNNEI. This CDR3 region has 12 residues. CDR3 nucleotide sequence: TGTGTCAGCAGTAGACAGTCCTACGAGCAGTACTTC. Amino acids: CVSSRQSYEQYF.

Concerning this clonotype: A single base separates this from a much larger clone, so it may be a read error. The chain combines TRBV24-1 with TRBJ2-2; 9 bases line up with TRBD1. V shed 3 bases, J shed 9 bases, and the junction held 10 bases outside the gene matches. Looked up from germline, CDR1 is KGHDR and CDR2 is SFDVKD. This CDR3 is built from 16 residues. The CDR3 DNA reads TGTGCCACCAGTGATCTCACAGGGGGCTTACTCTGGGAGCTGTTTTTT. Translating gives CATSDLTGGLLWELFF.

Note on this clonotype: Lacking the conserved final phenylalanine or tryptophan, this CDR3 likely reflects a read error. The chain recombines TRBV5-6 with TRBJ2-5, with 8 bases identical to TRBD2. The V gene's germline CDR1 is SGHDT and CDR2 YYEEEE. This CDR3 comprises 16 residues. The CDR3 DNA reads TGTGCCAGCAGCCTATATGTCGGGGGGGGCGAAGAGGCCCAGTACTTA. It yields the protein CASSLYVGGGEEAQYL.

The V call is TRBV30, the J call TRBJ1-1; D may be TRBD1 (5 bases). CDR3 length: 17 residues. Germline loops: CDR1 GTSNPN, CDR2 SVGIG (reference sequence). The V end lost 0 bases, the J end lost 4 bases, and 21 bases lay between the germline ends. The CDR3 DNA is TGTGCCTGGAGTGTAGGGGTCTCGAGTCTCATTACCACTGAAGCTTTCTTT. Its protein product is CAWSVGVSSLITTEAFF.

This sequence joins TRBV11-2 and TRBJ2-7; TRBD2 matches at 11 bases. Germline CDR1 is SGHAT and CDR2 is FQNNGV. J gave up 2 bases and V 9 bases, and 9 bases lay outside the gene matches. The CDR3 sequence is 15 residues long. The CDR3, as DNA: TGTGCCAGGAGTATCGGACTAGCGGGCACCTACGAGCAGTACTTC. It codes for CARSIGLAGTYEQYF.

As for this clonotype: Compared with germline, one end of the junction differs, possibly owing to a read error. The rearrangement joins TRBV5-1 to TRBJ2-1, with 9 bases identical to TRBD2. Germline CDR1 and CDR2: SGHRS and YFSETQ. The CDR3 sequence is 14 residues long. CDR3 DNA: TGCGCCAGCAGTTTGGGCGGGGGGGACAATGAGCAGTTCTTC. Translation gives CASSLGGGDNEQFF.

This clonotype was seen many times. The gene calls are TRBV5-1 and TRBJ2-5; D is possibly TRBD1 (6 bases). CDR1 SGHRS and CDR2 YFSETQ come from the germline V gene. With 3 bases removed from V and 3 bases from J, the gap between germline ends came to 15 bases. This CDR3 contains 15 residues. The CDR3 nucleotides read TGCGCCAGCAGCTCAACACCAGGGGTAGAAGAGACCCAGTACTTC. It yields the protein CASSSTPGVEETQYF. Combining the CDR3 with reference TRBV5-1 and TRBJ2-5 gives the whole variable domain KAGVTQTPRYLIKTRGQQVTLSCSPISGHRSVSWYQQTPGQGLQFLFEYFSETQRNKGNFPGRFSGRQFSNSRSEMNVSTLELGDSALYLCASSSTPGVEETQYFGPGTRLLVL.

Comments on this clonotype: One junction end does not reproduce the germline sequence, and a read error may be involved. The rearrangement uses TRBV29-1 and TRBJ2-1; the match to TRBD2 covers 10 bases. In germline, CDR1 is SQVTM, CDR2 ANQGSEA. This CDR3 comprises 12 residues. CDR3 nucleotide sequence: TGCAGCGTTGAACAGGGACTAGCGTGTCTGTTTTTC. Its translation: CSVEQGLACLFF.

With regard to this clonotype: The germline gene is not matched at one end of the junction; a read error may be the cause. V gene TRBV4-1 combines with J gene TRBJ2-1; 8 bases map to TRBD2. The CDR3 loop spans 17 amino acids. Germline V gene lookup returns CDR1 MGHRA and CDR2 YSYEKL. The CDR3 is CTSSQITGGSSYNEQFF. The CDR3 DNA follows: TGCACCAGCAGCCAGATAACGGGAGGGAGCTCCTACAATGAGCAGTTCTTC.

Remarks on this clonotype: One end of the junction fails to match germline, which may point to a read error. J is TRBJ1-1 and V is TRBV6-5; a possible D gene is TRBD1 (6 bases). The CDR3 is 15 residues long. CDR1 and CDR2 from the germline V gene are MNHEY and SVGAGI. The CDR3 DNA reads as TGTGTCAGCAGTTACGGGGGGCCCGTCGACACTGAAGCTTTCTTT. It is translated as CVSSYGGPVDTEAFF.

To note about this clonotype: At one end the junction does not follow the germline gene, possibly because of a read error. V gene TRBV5-6 combines with J gene TRBJ1-1; D is undetermined. Looked up from germline, CDR1 is SGHDT and CDR2 is YYEEEE. This CDR3 contains 15 residues. CDR3 coding DNA: TGTGCCAGTAGCTTGGTTCCAGGTATGAGCACTGAAGCTTTCTTT. Its translation is CASSLVPGMSTEAFF.

Turning to this clonotype: The conserved closing phenylalanine or tryptophan is absent in this CDR3, likely reflecting a read error. This sequence joins TRBV11-2 and TRBJ1-1; maybe TRBD1 (6 bases). The CDR3 has 15 residues. CDR1 and CDR2 (germline): SGHAT, FQNNGV. This CDR3 is CASNLETGANTEAFI. The CDR3 DNA is TGTGCCAGCAACTTAGAGACGGGGGCGAACACTGAAGCTTTCATT.

This clonotype appeared a single time. No conserved phenylalanine or tryptophan is present at the end of the CDR3, so a read error is the likely explanation. Because the CDR3's place on the DNA is in doubt, the DNA is left out and the CDR3 is given as listed by TCRdb. This sequence joins TRBV11-2 and TRBJ2-3. The CDR3 is made up of 16 amino acids, end residues included. The germline V gene encodes CDR1 SGHAT and CDR2 FQNNGV. CDR3 residues: CASSLGVLISTDTHYL.

Regarding this clonotype: This CDR3 fails to terminate in the conserved phenylalanine or tryptophan, so it likely reflects a read error. This rearrangement joins TRBV4-1 to TRBJ2-3; 12 bases are a match to TRBD2. The germline V gene encodes CDR1 MGHRA and CDR2 YSYEKL. This CDR3 has 21 amino acids. In nucleotides, the CDR3 is TGTGCCAGCAGCCAAGGCTACCTAGCGGGAGGGCCCACCGTACCGCCAGATACGCAGTATCTT. It codes for CASSQGYLAGGPTVPPDTQYL.